This T cell receptor beta chain was captured in a study of shared clonotypes between healthy human individuals. About the research overall: Those who served as donors were a couple of women and a few men between the ages of 18 and 49. Whole-study findings and limits: Donor scarcity curtailed the genetic and exposure-history diversity represented herein.

The deep-level immunoSEQ assay was used. Only in-frame clones appear in the TCRdb table, and some are missing; sequencing was by immunoSEQ multiplex PCR. The top ten hold approximately 0.062% of the sample, which has roughly 500,000 clones, about 95% seen once. In the CD4+ fraction, cells were divided into CD45RA+ naive and CD45RA-negative memory subsets. On this clone: The antigen remains unidentified.

The CDR3 is 15 amino acids. The V and J ends lost 4 bases and 3 bases, in that order; junction bases with no gene match: 9. Germline V gene lookup returns CDR1 SGHNT and CDR2 YYREEE (reference sequence). The TCR was taken from a woman in her twenties or thirties in good health. The chain uses TRBV5-4 and TRBJ2-7, with TRBD1 matching over 8 bases. Sample: naive CD4+ T cells sorted from blood. Indicated subset: CD45RA+ positively selected. CDR3 protein: CASSIRGLEGYEQYF. CDR3 DNA: TGTGCCAGCAGCATCAGGGGGCTTGAGGGCTACGAGCAGTACTTC.